These 18 T cell receptor beta chains originate from one sample sequenced in a study of T cell responses to AZD1222 COVID-19 vaccine. Clones were sequenced by immunoSEQ multiplex PCR, and TCRdb holds only the in-frame ones, with some missing. The sample includes 110,000 to 150,000 clones, around 92% seen only once; the top ten take approximately 3.5%. The input for sequencing was peripheral blood, taken 28 days after the second AZD1222 dose. The receptors shown here come from an adult who received the AZD1222 COVID-19 vaccine.

The V gene is TRBV28, the J gene TRBJ2-5; 7 bases agree with TRBD2. The CDR3 totals 15 residues. V trimming: 1 base; J trimming: 7 bases; junction bases outside the gene matches: 9. Germline CDR1 reads MDHEN; CDR2 reads SYDVKM. The DNA of the CDR3 is TGTGCCAGCAGTTTATTTTCTAGCGGACCGGGGACCCAGTACTTC. It is translated as CASSLFSSGPGTQYF.

The chain couples TRBV7-9 to TRBJ2-5; D gene uncertain. The CDR3 loop spans 16 amino acids. Germline V lookup: CDR1 SEHNR, CDR2 FQNEAQ (reference sequence). Trimming pared 4 bases from V and 5 bases from J, leaving 20 bases between. For the CDR3, the DNA is TGTGCCAGCAGCTCCCGGCGGACCCTAGGCTTGGAGACCCAGTACTTC. Translating it yields CASSSRRTLGLETQYF.

This sequence joins TRBV19 and TRBJ2-1; 12 bases line up with TRBD2. Trimming cost V 5 bases and J 9 bases; bases outside gene matches: 8. The germline V gene has CDR1 LNHDA and CDR2 SQIVND (reference sequence). The length of the CDR3 is 15 residues. The CDR3 protein is CASSEEGLAGREQFF. The CDR3 DNA follows: TGTGCCAGTAGTGAGGAGGGACTAGCGGGCCGTGAGCAGTTCTTC.

The chain recombines TRBV2 with TRBJ2-7; 11 bases are shared with TRBD2. This CDR3 has 13 amino acids. The trim removed 6 bases at V and 3 bases at J, leaving 1 base unmatched. Germline V gene sequence: CDR1 SNHLY, CDR2 FYNNEI. DNA of the CDR3: TGTGCCAGCAGGGGGACTAGCGGCTACGAGCAGTACTTC. Residues: CASRGTSGYEQYF.

The V and J genes are TRBV6-4 and TRBJ2-4; D might be TRBD1 or TRBD2, each matching 5 bases. CDR1 MRHNA and CDR2 SNTAGT come from the germline V gene. Deletions cut 3 bases from V and 3 bases from J, with 12 bases between. The CDR3 sequence is 15 residues long. CDR3 sequence reads: CASSESGGGKNIQYF. Written as DNA, the CDR3 is TGTGCCAGCAGTGAGAGTGGTGGGGGCAAAAACATTCAGTACTTC.

The chain is built from TRBV5-5 and TRBJ1-5; a possible D gene is TRBD1 (5 bases). Trimming pared 4 bases from V and 3 bases from J, leaving 8 bases between. CDR3 size: 13 residues. The germline V gene has CDR1 SGHKS and CDR2 YYEKEE (reference sequence). The CDR3 DNA reads as TGTGCCAGCAGCCGGGACCCCAATCAGCCCCAGCATTTT. Translation gives CASSRDPNQPQHF. The complete variable domain, with remaining parts taken from reference TRBV5-5 and TRBJ1-5, reads DAGVTQSPTHLIKTRGQQVTLRCSPISGHKSVSWYQQVLGQGPQFIFQYYEKEERGRGNFPDRFSARQFPNYSSELNVNALLLGDSALYLCASSRDPNQPQHFGDGTRLSIL.

This chain joins TRBV5-4 and TRBJ2-1, with 11 bases matching TRBD2. Germline V gene sequence: CDR1 SGHNT, CDR2 YYREEE (reference sequence). The CDR3 sequence is 17 residues long. Trimming removed 1 base from V and 0 bases from J; junction bases left unmatched: 3. In nucleotides, the CDR3 is TGTGCCAGCAGCTTGCGGGGGACTAGCGGCTCCTACAATGAGCAGTTCTTC. It encodes CASSLRGTSGSYNEQFF. Variable domain in full (rest from reference TRBV5-4 and TRBJ2-1): ETGVTQSPTHLIKTRGQQVTLRCSSQSGHNTVSWYQQALGQGPQFIFQYYREEENGRGNFPPRFSGLQFPNYSSELNVNALELDDSALYLCASSLRGTSGSYNEQFFGPGTRLTVL.

The V gene is TRBV15, the J gene TRBJ1-1; D may be TRBD1 (6 bases). Germline CDR1 and CDR2: LNHNV and YYDKDF (reference sequence). The length of the CDR3 is 16 residues. With 6 bases removed from V and 1 base from J, the gap between germline ends came to 18 bases. As DNA, the CDR3 is TGTGCCACCAGACCTCTAGGGCAGGGGCCGAACACTGAAGCTTTCTTT. It encodes CATRPLGQGPNTEAFF.

This chain uses TRBV6-6 with TRBJ1-1, with no clear D. Germline CDR1 and CDR2: MNHNY and SVGAGI (reference sequence). V lost 4 bases, J lost 5 bases, and 17 bases lay in between. CDR3 length: 15 amino acids. CDR3 region: CASSSPHQKSTEAFF. In DNA form, the CDR3 reads TGTGCCAGCAGTTCCCCCCATCAAAAAAGTACTGAAGCTTTCTTT.

The rearrangement joins TRBV19 to TRBJ1-5, with TRBD1 as a possible D gene (6 bases). The CDR3 has 14 residues. Germline CDR1 reads LNHDA; CDR2 reads SQIVND (reference sequence). Between the trimmed V and J ends, which lost 6 bases and 6 bases, there was a span of 15 bases. The CDR3 spells CASRNREKSQPQHF. The DNA of the CDR3 is TGTGCCAGTAGGAACAGGGAGAAGAGTCAGCCCCAGCATTTT. Looking up the rest from reference TRBV19 and TRBJ1-5 gives the full variable domain: DGGITQSPKYLFRKEGQNVTLSCEQNLNHDAMYWYRQDPGQGLRLIYYSQIVNDFQKGDIAEGYSVSREKKESFPLTVTSAQKNPTAFYLCASRNREKSQPQHFGDGTRLSIL.

The chain combines TRBV3-1 (or the pseudogene TRBV3-2) with TRBJ2-6; D possibly corresponds to TRBD2 (5 bases). V lost 1 base and J 0 bases, leaving 13 bases between the germline ends. CDR1 and CDR2 (germline): LGHDT, YNNKEL (reference sequence). The CDR3 sequence is 18 residues long. CDR3 amino acids: CASSQVATISSGANVLTF. The DNA of the CDR3 is TGTGCCAGCAGCCAAGTGGCGACTATTAGCTCTGGGGCCAACGTCCTGACTTTC.

This clone was observed a single time. This sequence joins TRBV6-1 and TRBJ2-1; TRBD2 matches at 7 bases. The V and J ends lost 2 bases and 4 bases, in that order; junction bases with no gene match: 8. This CDR3 region has 16 residues. The germline gives CDR1 MNHNS, CDR2 SASEGT. CDR3 loop: CASSERRELQYNEQFF. The CDR3 DNA follows: TGTGCCAGCAGTGAACGGCGGGAGCTGCAATACAATGAGCAGTTCTTC.

The gene calls are TRBV28 and TRBJ2-7; TRBD2 is a possible D gene (5 bases). V lost 5 bases and J lost 2, with 16 bases in between. The CDR3 is made up of 15 amino acids. CDR1 and CDR2 from the germline V gene are MDHEN and SYDVKM. In DNA form, the CDR3 reads TGTGCCAGCAGTCCCCGCTTTAGGGAGACCTACGAGCAGTACTTC. Its protein is CASSPRFRETYEQYF.

This chain joins TRBV18 and TRBJ2-1; 10 nucleotides line up with TRBD2. CDR1 is KGHSH and CDR2 is LQKENI in the germline V gene. The CDR3 has 15 amino acids. V was pared by 4 bases and J by 3 bases, with 3 bases of the junction left unmatched. CDR3 sequence reads: CASSRGLADYNEQFF. DNA of the CDR3: TGTGCCAGCTCACGAGGACTAGCGGACTACAATGAGCAGTTCTTC.

The chain is built from TRBV6-2 or TRBV6-3 and TRBJ1-5, with 8 positions matching TRBD1. V dropped 2 bases and J dropped 1; count of bases not matched to a gene: 7. The germline V gene has CDR1 MNHEY and CDR2 SVGEGT. This CDR3 comprises 17 residues. The CDR3 bases are TGTGCCAGCAGTTACCTGAGGACAGGGACGAGCAATCAGCCCCAGCATTTT. Amino acid sequence: CASSYLRTGTSNQPQHF.

The gene calls are TRBV7-9 and TRBJ2-1; tentatively, D is TRBD1 or TRBD2 (7 bases each). The V gene's germline CDR1 is SEHNR and CDR2 FQNEAQ (reference sequence). This CDR3 has 16 residues. Deletions cut 5 bases from V and 7 bases from J, with 21 bases between. The CDR3 DNA follows: TGTGCCAGCAGCCTTGGGGAGGGGGCGCGATCGAATGAGCAGTTCTTC. Its translation is CASSLGEGARSNEQFF.

V gene TRBV5-1 combines with J gene TRBJ1-2; possible D gene TRBD1, 6 bases. Trimming stripped 4 bases from V and 6 bases from J, with 13 bases between. CDR1 is SGHRS, CDR2 YFSETQ, per germline. The CDR3 has 13 residues. CDR3 nucleotide sequence: TGCGCCAGCAGCCAGACAGGAGTAAATGGCTACACCTTC. This codes for CASSQTGVNGYTF.

The V and J genes are TRBV11-2 and TRBJ2-1, with TRBD1 matching over 8 bases. The V and J ends lost 3 bases and 0 bases, in that order; junction bases with no gene match: 4. CDR1 is SGHAT and CDR2 is FQNNGV in the germline V gene. The CDR3 has 16 residues. This CDR3 reads CASSLRTGSSYNEQFF. CDR3 nucleotide sequence: TGTGCCAGCAGCTTGAGGACAGGGAGCTCCTACAATGAGCAGTTCTTC.